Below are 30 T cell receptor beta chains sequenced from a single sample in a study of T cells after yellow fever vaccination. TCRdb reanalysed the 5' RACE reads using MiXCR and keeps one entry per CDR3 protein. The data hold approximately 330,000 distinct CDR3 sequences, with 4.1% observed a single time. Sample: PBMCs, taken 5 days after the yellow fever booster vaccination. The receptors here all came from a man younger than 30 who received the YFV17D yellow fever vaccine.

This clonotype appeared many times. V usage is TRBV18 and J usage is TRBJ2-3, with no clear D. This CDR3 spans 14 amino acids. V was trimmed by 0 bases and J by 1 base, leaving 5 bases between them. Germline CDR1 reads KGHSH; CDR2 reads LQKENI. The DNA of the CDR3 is TGTGCCAGCTCACCACCGGTCCGCACAGATACGCAGTATTTT. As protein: CASSPPVRTDTQYF.

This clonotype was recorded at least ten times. As DNA, the CDR3 is TGTGCCAGCAGCCCTTATAAGCTCCAAGAGACCCAGTACTTC. Translation: CASSPYKLQETQYF. The chain couples TRBV11-2 to TRBJ2-5, with D uncertain. The CDR3 contains 14 residues. Trimming removed 5 bases at V and 1 base at J, with 11 bases between. The germline gives CDR1 SGHAT, CDR2 FQNNGV. The whole variable domain, filled in from reference TRBV11-2 and TRBJ2-5, reads EAGVAQSPRYKIIEKRQSVAFWCNPISGHATLYWYQQILGQGPKLLIQFQNNGVVDDSQLPKDRFSAERLKGVDSTLKIQPAKLEDSAVYLCASSPYKLQETQYFGPGTRLLVL.

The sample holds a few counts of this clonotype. CDR3 in DNA: TGTGCCAGCAGCTCGGGGGAGGGGTCCTACAATGAGCAGTTCTTC. This encodes CASSSGEGSYNEQFF. V usage is TRBV7-8 and J usage is TRBJ2-1; the match to TRBD2 covers 7 bases. There are 15 residues in the CDR3. CDR1 SGHVS and CDR2 FQNEAQ come from the germline V gene. After removal of 4 bases from V and 1 base from J, the junction contained 4 bases not matched to a gene.

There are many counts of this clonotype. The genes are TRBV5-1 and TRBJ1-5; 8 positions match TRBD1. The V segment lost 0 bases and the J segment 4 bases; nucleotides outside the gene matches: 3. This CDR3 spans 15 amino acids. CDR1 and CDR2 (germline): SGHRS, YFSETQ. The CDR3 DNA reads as TGCGCCAGCAGCTTGGGTCAGGGGGCGAATCAGCCCCAGCATTTT. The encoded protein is CASSLGQGANQPQHF.

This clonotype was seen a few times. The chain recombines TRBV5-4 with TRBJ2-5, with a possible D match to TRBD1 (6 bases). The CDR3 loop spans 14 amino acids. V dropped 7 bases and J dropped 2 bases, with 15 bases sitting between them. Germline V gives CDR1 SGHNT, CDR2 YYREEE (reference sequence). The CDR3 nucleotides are TGTGCCAGCGGCATGGGGGCAGGGCAAGAGACCCAGTACTTC. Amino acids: CASGMGAGQETQYF.

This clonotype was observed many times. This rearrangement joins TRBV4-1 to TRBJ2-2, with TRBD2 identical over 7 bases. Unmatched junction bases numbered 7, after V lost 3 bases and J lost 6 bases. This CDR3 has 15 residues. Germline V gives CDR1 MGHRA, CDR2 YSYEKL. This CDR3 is CASSQGGTVPGELFF. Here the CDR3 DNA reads TGCGCCAGCAGCCAGGGGGGGACGGTGCCCGGGGAGCTGTTTTTT.

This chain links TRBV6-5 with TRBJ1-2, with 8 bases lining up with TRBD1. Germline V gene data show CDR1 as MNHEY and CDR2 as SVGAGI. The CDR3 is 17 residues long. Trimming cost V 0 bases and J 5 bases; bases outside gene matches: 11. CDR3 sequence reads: CASSYSGSGGLIYGYTF. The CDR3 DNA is TGTGCCAGCAGTTACTCGGGTTCAGGGGGCCTCATTTATGGCTACACCTTC.

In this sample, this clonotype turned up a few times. CDR3 in amino acids: CASSLPSDTQYF. The CDR3 region has the DNA TGTGCCAGCAGCTTGCCTTCAGATACGCAGTATTTT. The chain is built from TRBV6-2 or TRBV6-3 and TRBJ2-3; D remains unclear. Deletions cut 6 bases from V and 4 bases from J, with 8 bases between. The CDR3 covers 12 residues. Germline assignment: CDR1 MNHEY and CDR2 SVGEGT.

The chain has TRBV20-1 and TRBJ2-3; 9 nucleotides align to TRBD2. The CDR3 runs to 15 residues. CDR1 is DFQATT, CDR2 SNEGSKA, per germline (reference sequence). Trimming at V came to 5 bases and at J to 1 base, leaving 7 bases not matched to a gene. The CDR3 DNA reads TGCAGTGCTCCCTCGGTAGCGGGGGGCACAGATACGCAGTATTTT. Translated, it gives CSAPSVAGGTDTQYF.

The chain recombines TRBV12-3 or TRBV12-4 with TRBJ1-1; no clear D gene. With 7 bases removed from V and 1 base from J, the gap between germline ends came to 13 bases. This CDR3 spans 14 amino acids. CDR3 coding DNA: TGTGCCAGCACCCCGGGCACCTGGAACACTGAAGCTTTCTTT. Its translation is CASTPGTWNTEAFF.

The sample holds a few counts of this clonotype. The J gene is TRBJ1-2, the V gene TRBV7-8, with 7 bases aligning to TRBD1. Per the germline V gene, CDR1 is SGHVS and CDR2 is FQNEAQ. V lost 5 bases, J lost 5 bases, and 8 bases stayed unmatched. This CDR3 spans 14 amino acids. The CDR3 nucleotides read TGTGCCAGCAGCCCCGGGACAGATGGATATGGCTACACCTTC. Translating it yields CASSPGTDGYGYTF.

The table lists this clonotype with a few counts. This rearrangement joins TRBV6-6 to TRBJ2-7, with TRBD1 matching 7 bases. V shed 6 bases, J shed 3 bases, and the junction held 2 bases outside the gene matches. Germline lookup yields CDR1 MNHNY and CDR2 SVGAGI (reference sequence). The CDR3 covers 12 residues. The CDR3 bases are TGTGCCAGCAGCCAGGGGGTCTACGAGCAGTACGTC. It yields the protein CASSQGVYEQYV.

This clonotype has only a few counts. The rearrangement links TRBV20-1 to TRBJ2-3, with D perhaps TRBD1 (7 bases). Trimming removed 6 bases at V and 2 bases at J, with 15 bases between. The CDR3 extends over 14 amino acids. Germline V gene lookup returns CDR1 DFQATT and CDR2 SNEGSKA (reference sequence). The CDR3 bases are TGCAGTGCCGGCCCAGGGGGGCCCACAGATACGCAGTATTTT. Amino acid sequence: CSAGPGGPTDTQYF.

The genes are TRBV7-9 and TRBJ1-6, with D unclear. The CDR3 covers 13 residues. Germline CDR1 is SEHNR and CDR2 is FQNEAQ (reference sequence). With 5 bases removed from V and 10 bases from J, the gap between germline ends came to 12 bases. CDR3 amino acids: CASSPSPESPLHF. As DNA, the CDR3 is TGTGCCAGCAGCCCATCGCCGGAATCACCCCTCCACTTT.

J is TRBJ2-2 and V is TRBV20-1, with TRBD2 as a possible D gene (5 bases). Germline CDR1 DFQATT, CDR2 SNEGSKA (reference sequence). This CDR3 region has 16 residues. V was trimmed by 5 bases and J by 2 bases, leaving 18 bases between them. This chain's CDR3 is CSAPTLSGTNTGELFF. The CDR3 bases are TGCAGTGCTCCGACCCTATCGGGAACAAACACCGGGGAGCTGTTTTTT.

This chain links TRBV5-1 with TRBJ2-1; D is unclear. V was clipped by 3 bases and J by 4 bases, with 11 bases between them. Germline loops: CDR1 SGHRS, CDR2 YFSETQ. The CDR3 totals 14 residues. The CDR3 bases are TGCGCCAGCAGCTCGGACGGCCGATACAATGAGCAGTTCTTC. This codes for CASSSDGRYNEQFF.

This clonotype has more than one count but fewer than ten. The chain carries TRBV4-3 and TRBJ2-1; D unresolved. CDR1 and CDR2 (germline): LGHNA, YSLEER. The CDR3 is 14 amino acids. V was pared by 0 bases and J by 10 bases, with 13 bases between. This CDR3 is CASSQEAAPGEQFF. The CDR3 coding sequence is TGCGCCAGCAGCCAAGAAGCCGCGCCCGGAGAGCAGTTCTTC.

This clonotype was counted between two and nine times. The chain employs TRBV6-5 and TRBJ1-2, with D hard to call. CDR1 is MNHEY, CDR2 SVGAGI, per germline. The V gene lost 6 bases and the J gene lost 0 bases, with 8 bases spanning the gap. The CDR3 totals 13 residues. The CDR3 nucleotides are TGTGCCAGCAGGGAGACATCTAACTATGGCTACACCTTC. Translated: CASRETSNYGYTF.

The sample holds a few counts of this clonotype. The CDR3 loop is CASSPPSAELQYF. In nucleotides, the CDR3 is TGCGCCAGCAGCCCCCCTTCGGCGGAACTCCAGTACTTC. J is TRBJ2-5 and V is TRBV4-1; D is undetermined. Germline CDR1 reads MGHRA; CDR2 reads YSYEKL. The CDR3 is made up of 13 amino acids. V dropped 4 bases and J dropped 10 bases, with 16 bases sitting between them.

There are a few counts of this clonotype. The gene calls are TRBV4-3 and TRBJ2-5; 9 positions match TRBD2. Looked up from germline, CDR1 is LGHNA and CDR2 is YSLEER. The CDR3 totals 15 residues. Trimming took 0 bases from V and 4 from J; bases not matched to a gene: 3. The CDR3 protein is CASSQEGTSRETQYF. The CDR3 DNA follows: TGCGCCAGCAGCCAAGAAGGGACTAGCCGAGAGACCCAGTACTTC.

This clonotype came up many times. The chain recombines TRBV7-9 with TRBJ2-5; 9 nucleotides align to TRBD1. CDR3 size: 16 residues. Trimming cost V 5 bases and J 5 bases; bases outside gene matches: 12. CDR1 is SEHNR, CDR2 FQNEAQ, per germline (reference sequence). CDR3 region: CASSPTSRDRDETQYF. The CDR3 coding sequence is TGTGCCAGCAGCCCAACGTCCCGGGACAGGGATGAGACCCAGTACTTC.

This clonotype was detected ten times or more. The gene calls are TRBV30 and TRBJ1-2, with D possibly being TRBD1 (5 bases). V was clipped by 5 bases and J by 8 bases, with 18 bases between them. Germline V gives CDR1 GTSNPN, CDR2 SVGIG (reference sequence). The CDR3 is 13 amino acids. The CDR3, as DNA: TGTGCCTGGGCGGTCTTCAGGGCTCAAGGCTACACCTTC. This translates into CAWAVFRAQGYTF.

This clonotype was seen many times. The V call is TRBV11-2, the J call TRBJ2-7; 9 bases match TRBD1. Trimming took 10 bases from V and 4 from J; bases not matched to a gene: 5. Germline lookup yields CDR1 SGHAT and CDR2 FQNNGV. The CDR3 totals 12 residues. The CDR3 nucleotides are TGTGCCACAAGACAGGGGGGGTACGAGCAGTACTTC. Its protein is CATRQGGYEQYF.

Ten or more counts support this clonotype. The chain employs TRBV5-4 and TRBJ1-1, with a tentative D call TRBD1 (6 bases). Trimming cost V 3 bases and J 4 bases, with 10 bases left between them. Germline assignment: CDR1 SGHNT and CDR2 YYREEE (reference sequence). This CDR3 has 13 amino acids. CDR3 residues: CASSSPRGTEAFF. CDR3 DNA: TGTGCCAGCAGCTCCCCCAGGGGCACTGAAGCTTTCTTT. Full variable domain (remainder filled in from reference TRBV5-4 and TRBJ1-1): ETGVTQSPTHLIKTRGQQVTLRCSSQSGHNTVSWYQQALGQGPQFIFQYYREEENGRGNFPPRFSGLQFPNYSSELNVNALELDDSALYLCASSSPRGTEAFFGQGTRLTVV.

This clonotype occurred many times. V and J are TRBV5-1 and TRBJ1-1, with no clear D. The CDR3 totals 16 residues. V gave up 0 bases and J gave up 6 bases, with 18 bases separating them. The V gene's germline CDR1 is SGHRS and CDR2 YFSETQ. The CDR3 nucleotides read TGCGCCAGCAGCTTGGTTCAGGCGGGTCGTCGGGCTGAAGCTTTCTTT. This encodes CASSLVQAGRRAEAFF. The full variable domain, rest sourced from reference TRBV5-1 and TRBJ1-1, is KAGVTQTPRYLIKTRGQQVTLSCSPISGHRSVSWYQQTPGQGLQFLFEYFSETQRNKGNFPGRFSGRQFSNSRSEMNVSTLELGDSALYLCASSLVQAGRRAEAFFGQGTRLTVV.

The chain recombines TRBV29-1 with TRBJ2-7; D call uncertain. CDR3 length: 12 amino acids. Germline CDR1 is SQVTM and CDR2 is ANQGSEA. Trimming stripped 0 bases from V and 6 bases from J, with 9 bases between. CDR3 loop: CSVEDRFREQYF. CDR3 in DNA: TGCAGCGTTGAAGATCGGTTCCGCGAGCAGTACTTC.

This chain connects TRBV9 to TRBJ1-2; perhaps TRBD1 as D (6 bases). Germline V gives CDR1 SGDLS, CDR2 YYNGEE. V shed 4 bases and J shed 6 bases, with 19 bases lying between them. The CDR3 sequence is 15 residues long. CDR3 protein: CASSPTATGINGYTF. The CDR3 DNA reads TGTGCCAGCAGCCCAACCGCTACAGGGATTAATGGCTACACCTTC.

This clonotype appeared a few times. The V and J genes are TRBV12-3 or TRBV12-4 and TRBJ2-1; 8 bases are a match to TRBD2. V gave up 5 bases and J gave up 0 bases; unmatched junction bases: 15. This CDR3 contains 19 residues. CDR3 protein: CASSHRMAGGQHSYNEQFF. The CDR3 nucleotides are TGTGCCAGCAGTCACCGAATGGCGGGGGGCCAGCACTCCTACAATGAGCAGTTCTTC.

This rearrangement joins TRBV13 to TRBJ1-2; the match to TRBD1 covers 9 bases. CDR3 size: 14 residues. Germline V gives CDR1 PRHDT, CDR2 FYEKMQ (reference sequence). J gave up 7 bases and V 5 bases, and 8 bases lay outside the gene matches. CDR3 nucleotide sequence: TGTGCCAGCAGCAACCGGGACAGGGATTCTGGCTACACCTTC. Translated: CASSNRDRDSGYTF.

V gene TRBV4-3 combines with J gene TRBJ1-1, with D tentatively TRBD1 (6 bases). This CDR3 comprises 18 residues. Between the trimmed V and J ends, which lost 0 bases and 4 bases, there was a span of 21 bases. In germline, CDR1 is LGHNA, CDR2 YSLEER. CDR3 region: CASSQDVGWQGLITEAFF. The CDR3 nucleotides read TGCGCCAGCAGCCAAGACGTGGGATGGCAGGGGTTAATCACTGAAGCTTTCTTT.